This TCR beta chain originates from a study of blood T cell repertoires in COVID-19. For the study at large: T cells, B-cell-depleted T cells, or PBMCs provided the cDNA or gDNA that served as material.

In the authors' workflow: Nucleated cell number was recorded as an estimate derived from reference gene primer amplification. TCRdb's copy holds only in-frame clones and misses some; the assay was immunoSEQ multiplex PCR. V and J calls and clone size are those listed in that table; D and trimming were worked out from the DNA. The sample consists of more than 150,000 clones, around 73% of them appearing once. Self-reported history from a screening survey and questionnaire set each donor's cohort. The sequence derives from a woman aged 45-65 years who had recovered from COVID-19. Sequenced material: PBMCs or T cells enriched from blood (not recorded which).

CDR3 DNA: TGTGCCACCAGTGATTATGGACAGGGAACAGATACGCAGTATTTT. Amino acid sequence: CATSDYGQGTDTQYF. The genes are TRBV24-1 and TRBJ2-3, with 8 bases that match TRBD1. The germline V gene has CDR1 KGHDR and CDR2 SFDVKD. This CDR3 is 15 amino acids long. The J segment lost 3 bases and the V segment lost 2 bases, leaving 3 bases of the junction unmatched.